The clone carrying this T cell receptor (beta chain) has ten or more counts. This entry is derived from a study of T cells after yellow fever vaccination. Study information: Some fractions had low cell numbers, and these were prepared with SMART-Seq v4 Ultra Low Input.

Trimming cost V 6 bases and J 5 bases, with 13 bases left between them. Germline CDR1 reads MDHEN; CDR2 reads SYDVKM. CDR3 length equals 13 residues. TCRdb re-called the 5' RACE reads with MiXCR, one entry per CDR3 protein. The data show over 250,000 distinct CDR3 sequences, with roughly 5.6% seen just once and 3% to 4% held by the top ten. The specimen comprised CD4+ T cells sorted from PBMCs, sampled on the day of the yellow fever booster vaccination. This sequence joins TRBV28 and TRBJ2-5; D may be TRBD2 (6 bases). This receptor was identified in a man aged 18 to 30 who received the YFV17D yellow fever vaccine. CDR3 region: CASRFTSTETQYF. DNA for the CDR3: TGTGCCAGCAGGTTTACTAGCACGGAGACCCAGTACTTC.